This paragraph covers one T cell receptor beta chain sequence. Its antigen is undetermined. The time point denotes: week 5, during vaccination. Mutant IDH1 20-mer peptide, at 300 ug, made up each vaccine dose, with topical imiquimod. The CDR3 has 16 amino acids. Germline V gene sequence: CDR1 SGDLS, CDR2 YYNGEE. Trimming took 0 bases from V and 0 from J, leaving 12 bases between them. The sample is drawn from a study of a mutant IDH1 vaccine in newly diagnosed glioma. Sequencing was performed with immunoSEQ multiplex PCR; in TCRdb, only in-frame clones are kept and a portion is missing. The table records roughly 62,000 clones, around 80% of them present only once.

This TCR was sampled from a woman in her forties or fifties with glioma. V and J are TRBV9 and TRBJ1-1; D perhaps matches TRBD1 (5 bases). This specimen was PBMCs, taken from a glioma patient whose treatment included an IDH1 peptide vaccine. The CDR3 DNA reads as TGTGCCAGCAGCGTAGGGGGCTCGGTCATGAACACTGAAGCTTTCTTT. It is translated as CASSVGGSVMNTEAFF.